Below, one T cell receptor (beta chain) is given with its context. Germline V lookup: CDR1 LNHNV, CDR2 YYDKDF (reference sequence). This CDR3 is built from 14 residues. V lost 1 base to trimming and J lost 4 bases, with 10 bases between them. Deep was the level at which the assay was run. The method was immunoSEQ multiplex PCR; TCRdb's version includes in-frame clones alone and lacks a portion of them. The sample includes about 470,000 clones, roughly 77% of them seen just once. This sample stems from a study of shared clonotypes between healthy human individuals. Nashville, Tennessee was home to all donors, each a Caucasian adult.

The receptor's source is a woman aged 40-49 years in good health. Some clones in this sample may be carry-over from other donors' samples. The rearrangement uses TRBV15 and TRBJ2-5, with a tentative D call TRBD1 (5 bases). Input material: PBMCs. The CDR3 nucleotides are TGTGCCACCAGCAGAGCGGCTAGGGGAGAGACCCAGTACTTC. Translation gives CATSRAARGETQYF.